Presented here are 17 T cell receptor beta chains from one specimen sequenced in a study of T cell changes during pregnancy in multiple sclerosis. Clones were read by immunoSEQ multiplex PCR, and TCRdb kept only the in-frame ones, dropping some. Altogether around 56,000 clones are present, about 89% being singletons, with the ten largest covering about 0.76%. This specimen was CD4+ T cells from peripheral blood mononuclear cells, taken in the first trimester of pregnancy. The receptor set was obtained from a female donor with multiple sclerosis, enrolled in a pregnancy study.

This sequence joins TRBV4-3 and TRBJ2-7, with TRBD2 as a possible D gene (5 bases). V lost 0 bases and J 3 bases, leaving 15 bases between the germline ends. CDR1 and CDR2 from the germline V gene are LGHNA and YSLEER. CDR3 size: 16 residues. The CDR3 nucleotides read TGCGCCAGCAGCCAAGATCGTAGGACTGACCTCTACGAGCAGTACTTC. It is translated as CASSQDRRTDLYEQYF.

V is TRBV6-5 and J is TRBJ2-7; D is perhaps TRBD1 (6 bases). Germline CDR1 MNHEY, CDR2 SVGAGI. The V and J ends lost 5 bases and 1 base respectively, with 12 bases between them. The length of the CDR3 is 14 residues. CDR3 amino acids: CASSSDRRSYEQYF. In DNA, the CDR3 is TGTGCCAGCAGTAGCGACAGGAGGTCCTACGAGCAGTACTTC.

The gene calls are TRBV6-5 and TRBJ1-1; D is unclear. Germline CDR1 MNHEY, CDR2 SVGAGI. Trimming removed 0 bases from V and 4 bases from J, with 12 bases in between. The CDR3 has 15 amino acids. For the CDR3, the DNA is TGTGCCAGCAGTTACTCGAGTCGGAGCGCCACTGAAGCTTTCTTT. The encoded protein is CASSYSSRSATEAFF.

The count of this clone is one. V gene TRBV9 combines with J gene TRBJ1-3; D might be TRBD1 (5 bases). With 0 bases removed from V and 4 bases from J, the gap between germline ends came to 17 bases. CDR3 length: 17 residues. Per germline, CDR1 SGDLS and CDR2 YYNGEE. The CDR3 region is CASSVGVGGRSGNTIYF. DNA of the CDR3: TGTGCCAGCAGCGTAGGAGTCGGGGGAAGGTCCGGAAACACCATATATTTT.

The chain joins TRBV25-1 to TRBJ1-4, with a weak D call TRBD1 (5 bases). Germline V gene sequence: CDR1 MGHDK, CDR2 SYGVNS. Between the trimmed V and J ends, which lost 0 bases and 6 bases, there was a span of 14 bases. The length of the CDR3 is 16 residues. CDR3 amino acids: CASSEYPVGGDEKLFF. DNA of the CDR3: TGTGCCAGCAGTGAATATCCTGTCGGGGGAGATGAAAAACTGTTTTTT.

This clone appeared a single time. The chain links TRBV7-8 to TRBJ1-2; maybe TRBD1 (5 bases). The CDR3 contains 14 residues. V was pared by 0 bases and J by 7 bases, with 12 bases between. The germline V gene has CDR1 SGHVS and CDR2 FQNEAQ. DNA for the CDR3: TGTGCCAGCAGCTTAGCGATGGGGGGAAGTGGCTACACCTTC. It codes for CASSLAMGGSGYTF. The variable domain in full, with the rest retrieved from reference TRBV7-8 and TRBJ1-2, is GAGVSQSPRYKVAKRGQDVALRCDPISGHVSLFWYQQALGQGPEFLTYFQNEAQLDKSGLPSDRFFAERPEGSVSTLKIQRTQQEDSAVYLCASSLAMGGSGYTFGSGTRLTVV.

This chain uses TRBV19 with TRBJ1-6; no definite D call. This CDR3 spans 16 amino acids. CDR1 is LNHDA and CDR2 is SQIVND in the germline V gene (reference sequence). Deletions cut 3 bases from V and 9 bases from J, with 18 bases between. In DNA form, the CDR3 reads TGTGCCAGTAGTATTCTAGGATTGGGCGGGGTTTCACCCCTCCACTTT. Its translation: CASSILGLGGVSPLHF.

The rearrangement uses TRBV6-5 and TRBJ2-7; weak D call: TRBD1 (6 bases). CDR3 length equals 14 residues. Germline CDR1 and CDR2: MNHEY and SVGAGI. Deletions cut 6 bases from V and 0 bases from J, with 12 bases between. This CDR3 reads CASRSQGTSYEQYF. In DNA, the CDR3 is TGTGCCAGCAGATCCCAGGGGACCTCCTACGAGCAGTACTTC.

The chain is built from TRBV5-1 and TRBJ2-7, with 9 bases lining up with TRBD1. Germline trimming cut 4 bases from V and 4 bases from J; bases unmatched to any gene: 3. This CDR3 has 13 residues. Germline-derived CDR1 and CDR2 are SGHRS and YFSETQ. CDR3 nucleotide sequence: TGCGCCAGCAGCACGGGACAGGGTTACGAGCAGTACTTC. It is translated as CASSTGQGYEQYF.

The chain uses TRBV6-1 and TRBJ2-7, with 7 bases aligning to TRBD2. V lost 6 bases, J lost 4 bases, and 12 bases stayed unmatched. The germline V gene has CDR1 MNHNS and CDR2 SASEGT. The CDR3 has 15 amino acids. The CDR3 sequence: CASRGDYHSPYEQYF. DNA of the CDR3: TGTGCCAGCAGGGGGGACTACCATTCTCCTTACGAGCAGTACTTC.

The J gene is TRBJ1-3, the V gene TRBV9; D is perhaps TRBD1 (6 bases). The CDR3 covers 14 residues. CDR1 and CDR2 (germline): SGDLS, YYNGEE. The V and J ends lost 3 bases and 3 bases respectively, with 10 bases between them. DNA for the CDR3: TGTGCCAGCAGCGCCACAGGGTATGGAAACACCATATATTTT. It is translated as CASSATGYGNTIYF.

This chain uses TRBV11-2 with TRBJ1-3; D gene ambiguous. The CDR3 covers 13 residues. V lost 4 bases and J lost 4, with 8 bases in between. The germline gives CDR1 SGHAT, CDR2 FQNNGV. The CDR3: CASSSPPGNTIYF. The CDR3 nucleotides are TGTGCCAGCAGCTCCCCCCCAGGAAACACCATATATTTT.

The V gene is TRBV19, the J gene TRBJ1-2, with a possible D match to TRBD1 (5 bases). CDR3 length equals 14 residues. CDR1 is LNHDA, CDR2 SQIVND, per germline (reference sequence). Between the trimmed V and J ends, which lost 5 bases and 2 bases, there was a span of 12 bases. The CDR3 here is CASSPQQENYGYTF. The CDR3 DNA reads TGTGCCAGTAGTCCCCAACAGGAAAACTATGGCTACACCTTC.

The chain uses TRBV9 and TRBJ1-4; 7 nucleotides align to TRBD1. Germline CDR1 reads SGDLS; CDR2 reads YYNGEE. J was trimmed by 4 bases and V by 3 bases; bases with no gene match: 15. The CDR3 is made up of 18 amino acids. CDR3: CASSAGRTGTAFNEKLFF. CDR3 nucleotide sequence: TGTGCCAGCAGCGCGGGAAGGACCGGGACAGCCTTTAATGAAAAACTGTTTTTT. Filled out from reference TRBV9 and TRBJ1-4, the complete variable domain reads DSGVTQTPKHLITATGQRVTLRCSPRSGDLSVYWYQQSLDQGLQFLIQYYNGEERAKGNILERFSAQQFPDLHSELNLSSLELGDSALYFCASSAGRTGTAFNEKLFFGSGTQLSVL.

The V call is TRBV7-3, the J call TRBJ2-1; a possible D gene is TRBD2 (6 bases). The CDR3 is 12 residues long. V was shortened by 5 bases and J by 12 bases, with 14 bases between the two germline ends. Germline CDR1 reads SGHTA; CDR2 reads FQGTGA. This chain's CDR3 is CASSLAGMGQFF. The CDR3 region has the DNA TGTGCCAGCAGCCTTGCGGGGATGGGGCAGTTCTTC.

The CDR3 protein is CASSQGGPRGGYTF. CDR3 sequence (DNA): TGCGCCAGCAGCCAAGGGGGGCCTAGGGGGGGCTACACCTTC. The rearrangement joins TRBV4-3 to TRBJ1-2, with D possibly being TRBD1 (6 bases). Germline-derived CDR1 and CDR2 are LGHNA and YSLEER. CDR3 length equals 14 residues. Trimming shortened V by 1 base and J by 8 bases, and 14 bases separated the two germline ends.

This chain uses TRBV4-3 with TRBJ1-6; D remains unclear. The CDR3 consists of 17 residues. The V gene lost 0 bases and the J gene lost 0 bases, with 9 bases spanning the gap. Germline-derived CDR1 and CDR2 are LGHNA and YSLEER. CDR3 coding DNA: TGCGCCAGCAGCCAAGAACCGGGTAGCTCCTATAATTCACCCCTCCACTTT. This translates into CASSQEPGSSYNSPLHF.